These 30 T cell receptor beta chains were sequenced from one sample in a study of cytotoxic CD8 clonotypes in ibrutinib-treated CLL (dated by TCRdb to the early 2020s). The sample's time point, from its label and the paper: 20 to 25 months on ibrutinib. The library was built by means of the immunoSEQ multiplex PCR assay. This is the immuneACCESS table as TCRdb keeps it, with only in-frame sequences that have V and J called. A part of the clones is gone; compared with another copy, unresolved V genes explain less than half, and the rest is unexplained. The sample table shows 110,000 to 150,000 clones, and about 80% are seen once. The biggest ten clones account for around 4.9% of the sample. Sequenced material: PBMCs, taken after 24 months of ibrutinib treatment. These receptors were collected from a human donor with chronic lymphocytic leukemia.

The V and J genes are TRBV10-3 and TRBJ1-3; D is uncertain. Trimming left V 4 bases short and J 3 bases short, with 4 bases between. CDR1 and CDR2 from the germline V gene are ENHRY and SYGVKD. The CDR3 has 12 residues. Here the CDR3 DNA reads TGTGCCATCAGTGGTGGTGGAAACACCATATATTTT. This translates into CAISGGGNTIYF.

The chain employs TRBV5-6 and TRBJ2-1; the D call may be TRBD1 or TRBD2 (5 bases each). Germline CDR1 reads SGHDT; CDR2 reads YYEEEE. V lost 0 bases to trimming and J lost 4 bases, with 5 bases between them. The CDR3 has 13 residues. The CDR3 loop reads CASSLGGYNEQFF. As DNA, the CDR3 is TGTGCCAGCAGCTTGGGGGGGTACAATGAGCAGTTCTTC.

About this clone: The sample holds other DNA sequences that translate to the same CDR3. CDR3 DNA sequence: TGTGCCTGGAGTTCGCCCTACGAGCAGTACTTC. Translating it yields CAWSSPYEQYF. The V gene is TRBV30, the J gene TRBJ2-7; no clear D gene. Trimming pared 2 bases from V and 2 bases from J, leaving 4 bases between. CDR3 size: 11 residues. Germline V lookup: CDR1 GTSNPN, CDR2 SVGIG (reference sequence). The entire variable domain, with the rest obtained from reference TRBV30 and TRBJ2-7, is as follows: SQTIHQWPATLVQPVGSPLSLECTVEGTSNPNLYWYRQAAGRGLQLLFYSVGIGQISSEVPQNLSASRPQDRQFILSSKKLLLSDSGFYLCAWSSPYEQYFGPGTRLTVT.

This clone was seen once. The chain links TRBV10-3 to TRBJ1-1; tentatively, D is TRBD1 (6 bases). The V end was cut by 6 bases, the J end by 5 bases, with 13 bases between. This CDR3 is 13 amino acids long. Per the germline V gene, CDR1 is ENHRY and CDR2 is SYGVKD. As DNA, the CDR3 is TGTGCCATCAGGGGGGGCCTTAGGACTGAAGCTTTCTTT. As protein: CAIRGGLRTEAFF.

The CDR3 nucleotides are TGTGCCAGCTCACCACCGGGTGGCAGGACTCAAGGAGATACGCAGTATTTT. Its translation is CASSPPGGRTQGDTQYF. The chain uses TRBV18 and TRBJ2-3, with a possible D match to TRBD2 (5 bases). In germline, CDR1 is KGHSH, CDR2 LQKENI. Trimming removed 0 bases at V and 5 bases at J, with 18 bases between. CDR3 length: 17 amino acids. The full variable domain, rest sourced from reference TRBV18 and TRBJ2-3, is NAGVMQNPRHLVRRRGQEARLRCSPMKGHSHVYWYRQLPEEGLKFMVYLQKENIIDESGMPKERFSAEFPKEGPSILRIQQVVRGDSAAYFCASSPPGGRTQGDTQYFGPGTRLTVL.

The chain uses TRBV10-2 and TRBJ2-5, with D possibly being TRBD1 (6 bases). The V end was cut by 8 bases, the J end by 5 bases, with 15 bases between. Germline-derived CDR1 and CDR2 are WSHSY and SAAADI. This CDR3 is 13 amino acids long. DNA for the CDR3: TGCGCCAGCCGACCTGGGGGCGAGGAGACCCAGTACTTC. Its protein product is CASRPGGEETQYF.

This clone was seen only a few times. The chain employs TRBV5-6 and TRBJ2-1; D is uncertain. This CDR3 spans 13 amino acids. With 0 bases removed from V and 9 bases from J, the gap between germline ends came to 10 bases. Germline values: CDR1 SGHDT, CDR2 YYEEEE. The CDR3 spells CASSLEPLPEQFF. CDR3 bases: TGTGCCAGCAGCTTGGAGCCCCTTCCTGAGCAGTTCTTC.

In the case of this clone: Other nucleotide sequences from this sample produce the same CDR3. The J gene is TRBJ2-3, the V gene TRBV4-2; 10 positions match TRBD2. The V and J ends lost 1 base and 1 base, in that order; junction bases with no gene match: 2. Per the germline V gene, CDR1 is LGHNA and CDR2 is YNFKEQ. This CDR3 comprises 16 residues. The CDR3: CASSQAGTSGTDTQYF. In DNA form, the CDR3 reads TGTGCCAGCAGCCAAGCCGGGACTAGCGGCACAGATACGCAGTATTTT.

This clone was seen a few times. The chain couples TRBV19 to TRBJ2-3; no firm D call. The germline CDR1 and CDR2 sequences are LNHDA and SQIVND (reference sequence). The V and J ends lost 5 bases and 4 bases respectively, with 19 bases between them. CDR3 length: 16 residues. CDR3 residues: CASSAGRRDGADTQYF. CDR3 coding DNA: TGTGCCAGTAGTGCCGGCCGCCGCGATGGGGCAGATACGCAGTATTTT.

The chain carries TRBV6-6 and TRBJ1-2; weak D call: TRBD1 (6 bases). The length of the CDR3 is 15 residues. Looked up from germline, CDR1 is MNHNY and CDR2 is SVGAGI (reference sequence). V was pared by 11 bases and J by 0 bases, with 19 bases between. The CDR3 loop is CAATPGATPNYGYTF. The CDR3 nucleotides read TGTGCCGCCACTCCAGGGGCCACCCCTAACTATGGCTACACCTTC.

The chain uses TRBV7-3 and TRBJ2-3; TRBD2 might be the D (6 bases). The CDR3 consists of 13 residues. The V end was cut by 8 bases, the J end by 3 bases, with 12 bases between. Germline lookup yields CDR1 SGHTA and CDR2 FQGTGA. The CDR3: CASGGNGTDTQYF. The CDR3 DNA follows: TGTGCCAGCGGGGGGAACGGTACAGATACGCAGTATTTT.

The CDR3 protein is CASKSGTGAYEQYF. In DNA, the CDR3 is TGTGCCAGCAAGAGTGGGACAGGGGCATACGAGCAGTACTTC. The chain uses TRBV4-2 and TRBJ2-7, with TRBD1 matching over 10 bases. CDR3 length: 14 residues. V lost 7 bases and J lost 4; bases outside the gene matches: 7. Germline lookup yields CDR1 LGHNA and CDR2 YNFKEQ.

This clone showed up just once. The chain uses TRBV5-1 and TRBJ2-7; TRBD2 aligns across 7 bases. Trimming took 4 bases from V and 7 from J; bases not matched to a gene: 11. This CDR3 region has 14 residues. Germline loops: CDR1 SGHRS, CDR2 YFSETQ. The CDR3 region has the DNA TGCGCCAGCAGCCCCGACGGGGGGTACGGTGAGCAGTACTTC. This translates into CASSPDGGYGEQYF. The full variable domain, rest sourced from reference TRBV5-1 and TRBJ2-7, is KAGVTQTPRYLIKTRGQQVTLSCSPISGHRSVSWYQQTPGQGLQFLFEYFSETQRNKGNFPGRFSGRQFSNSRSEMNVSTLELGDSALYLCASSPDGGYGEQYFGPGTRLTVT.

V usage is TRBV6-5 and J usage is TRBJ2-2; no clear D. The CDR3 spans 13 residues. Germline V lookup: CDR1 MNHEY, CDR2 SVGAGI. V was cut by 8 bases and J by 4 bases, with 11 bases left in between. DNA for the CDR3: TGTGCCAGCGCCGGTACCCTCACCGGGGAGCTGTTTTTT. This codes for CASAGTLTGELFF.

The table lists this clone with many counts. V gene TRBV18 combines with J gene TRBJ2-7, with D perhaps matching TRBD2 (6 bases). Germline V lookup: CDR1 KGHSH, CDR2 LQKENI. This CDR3 contains 15 residues. V lost 1 base and J lost 5, with 15 bases in between. The CDR3 protein is CASSPRAGPEDEQYF. The DNA of the CDR3 is TGTGCCAGCTCACCACGTGCGGGGCCTGAGGACGAGCAGTACTTC.

V and J are TRBV7-8 and TRBJ2-2; TRBD1 matches 8 bases. The CDR3 runs 16 residues. Germline lookup yields CDR1 SGHVS and CDR2 FQNEAQ. V trimming: 5 bases; J trimming: 0 bases; junction bases outside the gene matches: 5. The CDR3 here is CASSPRTGSNTGELFF. DNA for the CDR3: TGTGCCAGCAGCCCCCGGACAGGGTCGAACACCGGGGAGCTGTTTTTT.

The chain carries TRBV7-2 and TRBJ1-2; D is ambiguous. Germline V lookup: CDR1 SGHTA, CDR2 FQGNSA. V was pared by 5 bases and J by 2 bases, with 6 bases between. The CDR3 extends over 12 amino acids. The CDR3 region is CASSPGNYGYTF. As DNA, the CDR3 is TGTGCCAGCAGCCCCGGGAACTATGGCTACACCTTC.

The chain has TRBV5-1 and TRBJ2-3, with TRBD1 matching 11 bases. This CDR3 comprises 15 residues. The germline V gene encodes CDR1 SGHRS and CDR2 YFSETQ. The CDR3 protein is CATTRDRGIVDTQYF. Here the CDR3 DNA reads TGCGCGACTACCCGGGACAGGGGGATTGTCGATACGCAGTATTTT.

This chain connects TRBV19 to TRBJ2-7; TRBD2 matches at 13 bases. This CDR3 is built from 16 residues. The V segment lost 4 bases and the J segment 6 bases; nucleotides outside the gene matches: 9. Germline V gives CDR1 LNHDA, CDR2 SQIVND (reference sequence). Here the CDR3 reads CASSTTGLAGAREQYF. CDR3 nucleotides: TGTGCCAGTAGTACCACCGGACTAGCGGGAGCCCGCGAGCAGTACTTC.

The genes are TRBV14 and TRBJ2-7; TRBD1 might be the D (6 bases). Trimming shortened V by 3 bases and J by 2 bases, and 14 bases separated the two germline ends. The CDR3 has 15 amino acids. Per germline, CDR1 SGHDN and CDR2 FVKESK. The CDR3 DNA is TGTGCCAGCAGCCAGGCCTCGACAGGCGCCTACGAGCAGTACTTC. Protein sequence: CASSQASTGAYEQYF.

The chain uses TRBV4-2 and TRBJ2-1, with 11 bases identical to TRBD2. V gave up 1 base and J gave up 7 bases; unmatched junction bases: 9. From germline, CDR1 is LGHNA and CDR2 YNFKEQ. This CDR3 contains 17 residues. The CDR3 coding sequence is TGTGCCAGCAGCCAAGGCACTAGCGGGGGTTTTATGAATGAGCAGTTCTTC. Its translation: CASSQGTSGGFMNEQFF.

This clone was detected ten times or more. The V gene is TRBV4-2, the J gene TRBJ2-5, with 9 bases aligning to TRBD2. The V and J ends lost 0 bases and 5 bases, in that order; junction bases with no gene match: 13. Germline assignment: CDR1 LGHNA and CDR2 YNFKEQ. This CDR3 spans 18 amino acids. DNA of the CDR3: TGTGCCAGCAGCCAAGACGGAGCGGCGCGGGGGGGCGGGGAGACCCAGTACTTC. It is translated as CASSQDGAARGGGETQYF.

The chain joins TRBV27 to TRBJ1-6; weak D call: TRBD1 (6 bases). The CDR3 covers 13 residues. V was shortened by 5 bases and J by 14 bases, with 16 bases between the two germline ends. CDR1 is MNHEY and CDR2 is SMNVEV in the germline V gene (reference sequence). The DNA for the CDR3 is TGTGCCAGCAGTCTCCCCCCACAGGGCTCCCTCCACTTT. Its protein product is CASSLPPQGSLHF.

Only a few counts were recorded for this clone. The chain links TRBV5-1 to TRBJ2-5; D is undetermined. V lost 4 bases and J 4 bases, leaving 14 bases between the germline ends. Germline CDR1 is SGHRS and CDR2 is YFSETQ. This CDR3 is built from 14 residues. CDR3 coding DNA: TGCGCCAGCAGCGGACCTTATGAGCCAGAGACCCAGTACTTC. This sequence encodes CASSGPYEPETQYF.

The genes are TRBV10-3 and TRBJ2-7, with 9 bases that match TRBD1. The germline V gene has CDR1 ENHRY and CDR2 SYGVKD. Losses at the gene ends were 6 bases for V and 2 bases for J; bases not matched to a gene: 11. The CDR3 consists of 16 residues. The CDR3 DNA reads TGTGCCATCAGCGAAACCGGGACAGGGATCCCCTACGAGCAGTACTTC. Translated, it gives CAISETGTGIPYEQYF.

This clone was observed a handful of times. The chain carries TRBV27 and TRBJ2-3; D is ambiguous. The CDR3 has 13 residues. The V and J ends lost 3 bases and 4 bases respectively, with 8 bases between them. The V gene's germline CDR1 is MNHEY and CDR2 SMNVEV (reference sequence). The CDR3 DNA follows: TGTGCCAGCAGTTTGTCCCGCCCAGATACGCAGTATTTT. Translated: CASSLSRPDTQYF.

This clone has just one count. This rearrangement joins TRBV10-3 to TRBJ2-7, with D perhaps given as TRBD1 or TRBD2 (7 bases each). The CDR3 has 13 amino acids. In germline, CDR1 is ENHRY, CDR2 SYGVKD. Deletions cut 6 bases from V and 6 bases from J, with 15 bases between. CDR3 loop: CAISQTGEGEQYF. CDR3 bases: TGTGCCATCAGCCAAACAGGGGAGGGCGAGCAGTACTTC.

The gene calls are TRBV9 and TRBJ1-4; maybe TRBD1 (6 bases). V was cut by 2 bases and J by 0 bases, with 8 bases left in between. Germline loops: CDR1 SGDLS, CDR2 YYNGEE. This CDR3 has 15 residues. CDR3 loop: CASSVSGATNEKLFF. The DNA for the CDR3 is TGTGCCAGCAGCGTTTCAGGGGCAACTAATGAAAAACTGTTTTTT.

CDR3 loop: CASSYQRGLNTEAFF. The DNA for the CDR3 is TGTGCCAGCAGTTACCAAAGGGGGCTGAACACTGAAGCTTTCTTT. V and J are TRBV6-5 and TRBJ1-1; 7 bases are a match to TRBD1. Per germline, CDR1 MNHEY and CDR2 SVGAGI. The CDR3 extends over 15 amino acids. Trimming took 2 bases from V and 0 from J; bases not matched to a gene: 3.

This chain joins TRBV6-1 and TRBJ1-1; D not certain. The germline gives CDR1 MNHNS, CDR2 SASEGT. The CDR3 has 15 amino acids. Trimming took 3 bases from V and 5 from J, leaving 16 bases between them. The CDR3 is CASSERPRDGTEAFF. The CDR3, as DNA: TGTGCCAGCAGTGAGCGGCCGAGGGATGGAACTGAAGCTTTCTTT.